The next 8 T cell receptor beta chains were all read from a single sample in a study of T cell responses to AZD1222 COVID-19 vaccine. This table comes from immunoSEQ multiplex PCR, and its TCRdb copy is limited to in-frame clones, with some not included. Of over 130,000 clones in the sample, 90% were seen once. Here the sequenced sample was peripheral blood, taken 28 days after the second AZD1222 dose. The receptor source for this set is an adult who received the AZD1222 COVID-19 vaccine.

V is TRBV30 and J is TRBJ2-2; a weak D match, TRBD2 (6 bases). This CDR3 has 15 amino acids. Germline assignment: CDR1 GTSNPN and CDR2 SVGIG (reference sequence). The V gene lost 0 bases and the J gene lost 5 bases, with 13 bases spanning the gap. The CDR3 DNA reads as TGTGCCTGGAGTGTAAAGACTAGTTATACCGGGGAGCTGTTTTTT. Protein product: CAWSVKTSYTGELFF.

The V call is TRBV4-2, the J call TRBJ2-7, with D perhaps matching TRBD1 or TRBD2 (6 bases each). The germline CDR1 and CDR2 sequences are LGHNA and YNFKEQ. The CDR3 is made up of 15 amino acids. With 0 bases removed from V and 4 bases from J, the gap between germline ends came to 13 bases. The CDR3 protein is CASSQDKGGGYEQYF. The CDR3 nucleotides read TGTGCCAGCAGCCAAGATAAGGGGGGTGGATACGAGCAGTACTTC.

This clone came up a few times. As DNA, the CDR3 is TGTGCCAGCAGTCCTACCCCAGGGAACACTGAAGCTTTCTTT. This sequence encodes CASSPTPGNTEAFF. The gene calls are TRBV7-6 and TRBJ1-1, with unresolved D. The germline V and J ends were trimmed by 6 bases and 1 base, with 12 bases remaining between them. CDR3 length equals 14 residues. Germline CDR1 is SGHVS and CDR2 is FNYEAQ.

This sequence joins TRBV15 and TRBJ2-1; 10 positions match TRBD2. Germline V gene lookup returns CDR1 LNHNV and CDR2 YYDKDF (reference sequence). The CDR3 has 17 residues. Unmatched junction bases numbered 7, after V lost 3 bases and J lost 2 bases. In DNA form, the CDR3 reads TGTGCCACCAGCAGGCAAAGCGGGAGGGCCGCCTACAATGAGCAGTTCTTC. This codes for CATSRQSGRAAYNEQFF.

The chain has TRBV4-1 and TRBJ2-7; possible D gene TRBD2, 5 bases. The V and J ends lost 3 bases and 6 bases respectively, with 18 bases between them. The V gene's germline CDR1 is MGHRA and CDR2 YSYEKL. The CDR3 consists of 15 residues. CDR3 DNA sequence: TGCGCCAGCAGCCAGCGTAGTGTGGGAGCGGTCGAGCAGTACTTC. It encodes CASSQRSVGAVEQYF.

V usage is TRBV28 and J usage is TRBJ1-4; no firm D call. Germline V gene lookup returns CDR1 MDHEN and CDR2 SYDVKM. The CDR3 contains 15 residues. Trimming left V 2 bases short and J 4 bases short, with 11 bases between. The CDR3 is CASSLDDTLNEKLFF. CDR3 nucleotides: TGTGCCAGCAGTTTAGATGACACCCTTAATGAAAAACTGTTTTTT.

This clone has just one count. CDR3 sequence: CASSESHDDPGNTIYF. The CDR3 DNA is TGTGCCAGCAGTGAATCGCACGACGATCCGGGAAACACCATATATTTT. The chain has TRBV2 and TRBJ1-3; no firm D call. V was clipped by 2 bases and J by 4 bases, with 15 bases between them. This CDR3 is 16 amino acids long. Germline-derived CDR1 and CDR2 are SNHLY and FYNNEI.

A single count supports this clone. This chain uses TRBV29-1 with TRBJ1-2; D unresolved. CDR3 size: 12 residues. V lost 6 bases, J lost 2 bases, and 10 bases lay in between. Germline-derived CDR1 and CDR2 are SQVTM and ANQGSEA. For the CDR3, the DNA is TGCAGCGTACCATTAGGGAACTATGGCTACACCTTC. This translates into CSVPLGNYGYTF.